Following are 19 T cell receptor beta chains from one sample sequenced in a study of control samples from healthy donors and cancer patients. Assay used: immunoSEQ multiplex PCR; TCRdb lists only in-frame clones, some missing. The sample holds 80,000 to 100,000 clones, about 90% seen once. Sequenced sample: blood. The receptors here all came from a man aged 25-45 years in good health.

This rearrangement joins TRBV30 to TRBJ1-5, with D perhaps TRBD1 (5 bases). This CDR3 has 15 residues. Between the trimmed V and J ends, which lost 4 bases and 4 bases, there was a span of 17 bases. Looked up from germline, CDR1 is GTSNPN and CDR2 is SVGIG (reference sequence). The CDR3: CAWTKQGTGNQPQHF. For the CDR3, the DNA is TGTGCCTGGACTAAGCAGGGTACGGGGAATCAGCCCCAGCATTTT.

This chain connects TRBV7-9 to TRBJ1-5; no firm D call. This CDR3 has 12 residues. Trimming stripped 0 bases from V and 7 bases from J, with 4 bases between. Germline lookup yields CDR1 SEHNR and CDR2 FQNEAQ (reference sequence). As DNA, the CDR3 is TGTGCCAGCAGCTTAGCGGGACAGCCCCAGCATTTT. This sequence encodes CASSLAGQPQHF.

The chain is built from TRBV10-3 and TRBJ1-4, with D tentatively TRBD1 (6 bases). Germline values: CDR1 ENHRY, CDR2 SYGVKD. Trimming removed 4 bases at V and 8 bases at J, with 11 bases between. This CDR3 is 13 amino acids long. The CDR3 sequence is CAISARGYEKLFF. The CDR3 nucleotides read TGTGCCATCAGTGCTAGGGGGTACGAAAAACTGTTTTTT.

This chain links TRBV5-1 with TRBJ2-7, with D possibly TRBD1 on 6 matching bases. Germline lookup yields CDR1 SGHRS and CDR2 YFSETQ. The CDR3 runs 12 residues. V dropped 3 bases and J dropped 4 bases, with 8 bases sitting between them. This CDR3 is CASSSDSYEQYF. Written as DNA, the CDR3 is TGCGCCAGCAGCTCGGACAGTTACGAGCAGTACTTC.

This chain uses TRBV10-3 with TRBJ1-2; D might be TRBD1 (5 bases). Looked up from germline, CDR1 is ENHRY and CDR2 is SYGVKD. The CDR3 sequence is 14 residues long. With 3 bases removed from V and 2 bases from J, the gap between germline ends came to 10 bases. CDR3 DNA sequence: TGTGCCATCAGTGACGAAGGGGACAACTATGGCTACACCTTC. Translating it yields CAISDEGDNYGYTF.

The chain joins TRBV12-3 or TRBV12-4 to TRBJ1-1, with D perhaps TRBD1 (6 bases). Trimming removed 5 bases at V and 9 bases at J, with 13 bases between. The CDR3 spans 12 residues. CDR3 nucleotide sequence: TGTGCCAGCAGTCGACAGGCCCCCCAAGCTTTCTTT. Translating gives CASSRQAPQAFF.

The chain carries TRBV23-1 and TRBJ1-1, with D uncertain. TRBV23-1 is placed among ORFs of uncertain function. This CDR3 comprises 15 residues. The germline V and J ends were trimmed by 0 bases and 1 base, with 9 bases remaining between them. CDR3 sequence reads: CASSQSNGWNTEAFF. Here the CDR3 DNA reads TGCGCCAGCAGTCAATCGAACGGGTGGAACACTGAAGCTTTCTTT.

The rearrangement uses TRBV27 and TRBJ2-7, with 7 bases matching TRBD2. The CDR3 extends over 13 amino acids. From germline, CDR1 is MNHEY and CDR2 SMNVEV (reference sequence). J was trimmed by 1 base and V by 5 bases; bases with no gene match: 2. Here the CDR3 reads CASSPSGSYEQYF. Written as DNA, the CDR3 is TGTGCCAGCAGTCCTAGCGGTTCCTACGAGCAGTACTTC.

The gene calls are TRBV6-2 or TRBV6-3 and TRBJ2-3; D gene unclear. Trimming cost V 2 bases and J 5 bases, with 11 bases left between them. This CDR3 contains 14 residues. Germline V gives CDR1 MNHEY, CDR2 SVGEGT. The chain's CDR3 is CASSYLGNEDTQYF. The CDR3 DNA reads TGTGCCAGCAGTTACCTAGGGAATGAAGATACGCAGTATTTT.

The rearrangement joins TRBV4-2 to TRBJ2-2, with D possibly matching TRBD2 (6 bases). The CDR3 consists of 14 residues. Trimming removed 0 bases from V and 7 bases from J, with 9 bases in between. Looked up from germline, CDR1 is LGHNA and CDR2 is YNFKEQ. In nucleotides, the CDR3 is TGTGCCAGCAGCCAAGATTGGGGGGACGGGGAGCTGTTTTTT. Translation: CASSQDWGDGELFF.

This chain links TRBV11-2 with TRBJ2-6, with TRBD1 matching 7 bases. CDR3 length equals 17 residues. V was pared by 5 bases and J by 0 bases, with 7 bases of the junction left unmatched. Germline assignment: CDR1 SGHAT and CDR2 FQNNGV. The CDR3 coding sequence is TGTGCCAGCAGCGTCGGGACAGAATTCTCTGGGGCCAACGTCCTGACTTTC. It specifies CASSVGTEFSGANVLTF.

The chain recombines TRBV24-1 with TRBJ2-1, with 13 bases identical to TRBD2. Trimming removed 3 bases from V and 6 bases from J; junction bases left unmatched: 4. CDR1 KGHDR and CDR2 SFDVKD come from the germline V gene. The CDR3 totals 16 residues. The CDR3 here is CATSDVTSGRANEQFF. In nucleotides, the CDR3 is TGTGCCACCAGTGATGTTACTAGCGGGAGGGCCAATGAGCAGTTCTTC.

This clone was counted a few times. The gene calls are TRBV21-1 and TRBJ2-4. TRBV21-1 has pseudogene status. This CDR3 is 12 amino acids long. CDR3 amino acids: CASSQSSNIQYF. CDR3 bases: TGTGCCAGCAGTCAAAGTTCGAACATTCAGTACTTC.

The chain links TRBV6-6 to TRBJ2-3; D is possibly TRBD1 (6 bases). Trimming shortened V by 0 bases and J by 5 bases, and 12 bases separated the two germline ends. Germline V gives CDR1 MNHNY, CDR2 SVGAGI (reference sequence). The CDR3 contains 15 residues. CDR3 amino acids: CASSYSGALGDTQYF. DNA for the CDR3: TGTGCCAGCAGTTACTCGGGGGCCTTGGGAGATACGCAGTATTTT.

The CDR3 sequence: CAWSTGNTGELFF. In DNA form, the CDR3 reads TGTGCCTGGAGTACTGGGAACACCGGGGAGCTGTTTTTT. The rearrangement joins TRBV30 to TRBJ2-2; no clear D. The CDR3 runs to 13 residues. The germline V gene has CDR1 GTSNPN and CDR2 SVGIG (reference sequence). Trimming removed 2 bases at V and 1 base at J, with 5 bases between.

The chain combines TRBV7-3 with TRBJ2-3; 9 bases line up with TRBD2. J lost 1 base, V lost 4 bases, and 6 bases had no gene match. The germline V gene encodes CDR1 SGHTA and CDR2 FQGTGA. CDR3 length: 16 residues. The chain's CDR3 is CASSSPREGRTDTQYF. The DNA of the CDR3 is TGTGCCAGCAGCTCACCGCGGGAGGGTCGCACAGATACGCAGTATTTT.

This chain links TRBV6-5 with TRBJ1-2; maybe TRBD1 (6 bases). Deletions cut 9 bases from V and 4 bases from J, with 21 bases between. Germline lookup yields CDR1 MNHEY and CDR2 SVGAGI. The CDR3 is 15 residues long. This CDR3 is CARNRVPLSPYGYTF. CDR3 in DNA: TGTGCCAGGAACAGGGTCCCCCTCTCACCCTATGGCTACACCTTC.

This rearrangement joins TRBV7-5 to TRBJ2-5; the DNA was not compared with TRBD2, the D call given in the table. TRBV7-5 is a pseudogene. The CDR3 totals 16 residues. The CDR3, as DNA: TGTGTCAGAAGCCCCCCGAGGGGCGGGAGAAGAAAGACCCAGTACTTC. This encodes CVRSPPRGGRRKTQYF.

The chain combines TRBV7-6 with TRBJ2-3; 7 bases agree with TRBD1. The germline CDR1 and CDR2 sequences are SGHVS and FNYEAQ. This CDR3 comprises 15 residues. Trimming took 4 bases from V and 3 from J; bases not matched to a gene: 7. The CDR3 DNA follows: TGTGCCAGCAGCTCGTATCAGGGGGTGACAGATACGCAGTATTTT. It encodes CASSSYQGVTDTQYF.